These 20 T cell receptor beta chains were sequenced from one sample in a study of shared clonotypes between healthy human individuals. CD8 cells classed as naive were CD45RO-negative and positively selected for CCR7, excluding terminally differentiated effector memory CD45RA+ cells. Measured with immunoSEQ multiplex PCR; TCRdb has only the in-frame clones, and not every one. The sample holds about 2 million clones; about 95% are singletons and the top ten take 1.1%. The sample was naive CD8+ T cells sorted from blood. Receptor source: a man aged 18-30 years in good health.

The V gene is TRBV27, the J gene TRBJ1-2; D is unclear. The germline CDR1 and CDR2 sequences are MNHEY and SMNVEV (reference sequence). The CDR3 covers 17 residues. V was clipped by 5 bases and J by 1 base, with 20 bases between them. DNA for the CDR3: TGTGCCAGCAGTGAAGCGGCAACCCCACCGAATAACTATGGCTACACCTTC. Its protein product is CASSEAATPPNNYGYTF.

Only one count was recorded for this clone. A much larger clone sits a single nucleotide away, making a read error possible. The gene calls are TRBV28 and TRBJ2-5; D uncertain. This CDR3 contains 10 residues. Looked up from germline, CDR1 is MDHEN and CDR2 is SYDVKM. Trimming shortened V by 6 bases and J by 5 bases, and 4 bases separated the two germline ends. The CDR3 DNA is TGTGCCAGCAGGGGGGAGACCCAGTACTTC. It encodes CASRGETQYF.

This clone was seen once. The chain combines TRBV2 with TRBJ2-7, with a weak D call TRBD1 (6 bases). Trimming took off 10 bases at V and 0 bases at J, with 19 bases between the two ends. The germline gives CDR1 SNHLY, CDR2 FYNNEI. The CDR3 has 15 residues. The CDR3 bases are TGTGCCACCAATGACGGGGCGGACAGCTCCTACGAGCAGTACTTC. It translates to CATNDGADSSYEQYF.

This rearrangement joins TRBV27 to TRBJ1-5; D not certain. CDR1 is MNHEY and CDR2 is SMNVEV in the germline V gene (reference sequence). The CDR3 is 15 amino acids. Trimming shortened V by 6 bases and J by 0 bases, and 12 bases separated the two germline ends. The CDR3 DNA follows: TGTGCCAGCAGCCAAGGAGGGTTTAGCAATCAGCCCCAGCATTTT. Its protein is CASSQGGFSNQPQHF.

J is TRBJ2-6 and V is TRBV4-1; D is unresolved. In germline, CDR1 is MGHRA, CDR2 YSYEKL. V was clipped by 0 bases and J by 4 bases, with 4 bases between them. This CDR3 is built from 14 residues. This chain's CDR3 is CASSQETGANVLTF. CDR3 DNA sequence: TGCGCCAGCAGCCAAGAAACAGGGGCCAACGTCCTGACTTTC.

A word on this clone: This sample also contains other DNA sequences that code for the same CDR3. V is TRBV27 and J is TRBJ2-1; D call uncertain. The CDR3 consists of 14 residues. Trimming took 2 bases from V and 1 from J, leaving 6 bases between them. The germline gives CDR1 MNHEY, CDR2 SMNVEV (reference sequence). CDR3 coding DNA: TGTGCCAGCAGTTTAGCAGGTTCCTACAATGAGCAGTTCTTC. This translates into CASSLAGSYNEQFF.

The V call is TRBV9, the J call TRBJ2-2; TRBD2 matches at 12 bases. CDR3 size: 17 residues. From germline, CDR1 is SGDLS and CDR2 YYNGEE. V trimming: 2 bases; J trimming: 5 bases; junction bases outside the gene matches: 7. The CDR3 DNA reads TGTGCCAGCAGCGTCCCTAGCGGGGGGGCTCAAACCGGGGAGCTGTTTTTT. Amino acids: CASSVPSGGAQTGELFF.

Only a few counts were recorded for this clone. This sequence joins TRBV4-1 and TRBJ1-2, with TRBD1 identical over 12 bases. V dropped 2 bases and J dropped 6; count of bases not matched to a gene: 4. Looked up from germline, CDR1 is MGHRA and CDR2 is YSYEKL. The CDR3 is 15 amino acids. The CDR3 sequence: CASSQRDRGLDGYTF. CDR3 coding DNA: TGCGCCAGCAGCCAACGGGACAGGGGGCTCGATGGCTACACCTTC.

This chain joins TRBV14 and TRBJ2-7; D not certain. Trimming cost V 0 bases and J 3 bases, with 6 bases left between them. Germline V lookup: CDR1 SGHDN, CDR2 FVKESK. This CDR3 region has 13 residues. The chain's CDR3 is CASSQDPHYEQYF. The CDR3 DNA reads TGTGCCAGCAGCCAAGATCCCCACTACGAGCAGTACTTC.

V and J are TRBV27 and TRBJ1-6; D is ambiguous. Germline V gene data show CDR1 as MNHEY and CDR2 as SMNVEV (reference sequence). The length of the CDR3 is 17 residues. V lost 7 bases, J lost 0 bases, and 16 bases lay in between. The DNA of the CDR3 is TGTGCCAGCAACCCAACGGGCCCCAGCTCCTATAATTCACCCCTCCACTTT. The encoded protein is CASNPTGPSSYNSPLHF.

This chain links TRBV5-1 with TRBJ1-1; D is perhaps TRBD1 (6 bases). The germline CDR1 and CDR2 sequences are SGHRS and YFSETQ. The V end lost 0 bases, the J end lost 3 bases, and 15 bases lay between the germline ends. CDR3 length equals 16 residues. The CDR3 reads CASSLEGGATYTEAFF. The CDR3 coding sequence is TGCGCCAGCAGCTTGGAGGGGGGCGCGACTTACACTGAAGCTTTCTTT.

This clone was picked up one time. This rearrangement joins TRBV25-1 to TRBJ1-5; 9 nucleotides line up with TRBD1. Germline V CDR1 and CDR2: MGHDK, SYGVNS. After removal of 5 bases from V and 6 bases from J, the junction contained 5 bases not matched to a gene. The CDR3 sequence is 14 residues long. CDR3 sequence reads: CASSWTGVGQPQHF. In nucleotides, the CDR3 is TGTGCCAGCAGTTGGACAGGGGTGGGTCAGCCCCAGCATTTT.

V is TRBV15 and J is TRBJ1-4; D might be TRBD1 (6 bases). Trimming stripped 0 bases from V and 7 bases from J, with 15 bases between. CDR3 length: 16 residues. From germline, CDR1 is LNHNV and CDR2 YYDKDF (reference sequence). The CDR3: CATSREGVQGSEKLFF. DNA of the CDR3: TGTGCCACCAGCAGAGAAGGGGTACAGGGATCTGAAAAACTGTTTTTT.

The V gene is TRBV27, the J gene TRBJ1-5; D is undetermined. V was shortened by 5 bases and J by 6 bases, with 17 bases between the two germline ends. CDR1 MNHEY and CDR2 SMNVEV come from the germline V gene (reference sequence). The CDR3 consists of 15 residues. The DNA for the CDR3 is TGTGCCAGCAGTCCGCACGCGGCCTCGAGTCAGCCCCAGCATTTT. Translated, it gives CASSPHAASSQPQHF.

The gene calls are TRBV2 and TRBJ2-1; 16 bases fit TRBD2. From germline, CDR1 is SNHLY and CDR2 FYNNEI. The junction had 5 bases not matched to a gene; V was cut back by 4 bases and J by 2 bases. This CDR3 has 18 amino acids. CDR3: CASSVGLAGGRTYNEQFF. CDR3 sequence (DNA): TGTGCCAGCAGTGTGGGACTAGCGGGAGGGCGCACCTACAATGAGCAGTTCTTC.

The CDR3 nucleotides are TGTGCCAGCAGATTGGGTCCTTCCAAGGGAGGAAAGACGGACCAAGAGACCCAGTACTTC. Translating gives CASRLGPSKGGKTDQETQYF. J is TRBJ2-5 and V is TRBV6-4; weak D call: TRBD2 (6 bases). Germline V gene sequence: CDR1 MRHNA, CDR2 SNTAGT. V lost 6 bases to trimming and J lost 0 bases, with 29 bases between them. This CDR3 contains 20 residues.

The rearrangement links TRBV10-2 to TRBJ2-1; D remains ambiguous. This CDR3 spans 11 amino acids. V gave up 3 bases and J gave up 12 bases, with 9 bases separating them. CDR1 and CDR2 from the germline V gene are WSHSY and SAAADI. The CDR3 bases are TGCGCCAGCAGTGACAGTGATGGGCAGTTCTTC. This gives the protein CASSDSDGQFF.

DNA of the CDR3: TGTGCCAGCAGCTTAGGGCGGGGCGGAACCTACAATGAGCAGTTCTTC. It encodes CASSLGRGGTYNEQFF. The chain links TRBV11-2 to TRBJ2-1, with D possibly matching TRBD2 (6 bases). The CDR3 spans 16 residues. Germline loops: CDR1 SGHAT, CDR2 FQNNGV. Trimming cost V 1 base and J 2 bases, with 12 bases left between them.

The chain employs TRBV5-1 and TRBJ1-1, with D perhaps TRBD1 (5 bases). V was cut by 1 base and J by 1 base, with 14 bases left in between. This CDR3 has 16 amino acids. CDR1 and CDR2 from the germline V gene are SGHRS and YFSETQ. The CDR3 coding sequence is TGCGCCAGCAGCTTGAGGGGTACCACGACGAACACTGAAGCTTTCTTT. This gives the protein CASSLRGTTTNTEAFF.

The chain recombines TRBV4-1 with TRBJ2-7; 7 bases match TRBD2. The germline CDR1 and CDR2 sequences are MGHRA and YSYEKL. This CDR3 spans 16 amino acids. Losses at the gene ends were 4 bases for V and 2 bases for J; bases not matched to a gene: 11. CDR3 nucleotides: TGCGCCAGCAGCCGGGGAGGGCCTGTCAGCCCCTACGAGCAGTACTTC. Translated: CASSRGGPVSPYEQYF.